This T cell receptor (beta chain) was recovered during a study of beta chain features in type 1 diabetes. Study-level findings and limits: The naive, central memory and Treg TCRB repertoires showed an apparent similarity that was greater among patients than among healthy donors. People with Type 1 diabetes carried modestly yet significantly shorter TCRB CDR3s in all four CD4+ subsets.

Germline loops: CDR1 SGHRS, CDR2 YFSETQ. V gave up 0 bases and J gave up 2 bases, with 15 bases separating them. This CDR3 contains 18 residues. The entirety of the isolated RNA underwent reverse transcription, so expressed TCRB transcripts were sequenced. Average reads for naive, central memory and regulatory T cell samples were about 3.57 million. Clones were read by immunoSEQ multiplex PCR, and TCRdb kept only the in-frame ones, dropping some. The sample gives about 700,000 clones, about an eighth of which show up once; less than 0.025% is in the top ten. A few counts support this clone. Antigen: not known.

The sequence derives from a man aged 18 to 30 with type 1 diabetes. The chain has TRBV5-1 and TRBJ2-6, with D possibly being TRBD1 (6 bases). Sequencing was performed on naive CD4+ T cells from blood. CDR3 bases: TGCGCCAGCAGCTTGGAAAGAACAGGGAGTACTGGGGCCAACGTCCTGACTTTC. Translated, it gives CASSLERTGSTGANVLTF.